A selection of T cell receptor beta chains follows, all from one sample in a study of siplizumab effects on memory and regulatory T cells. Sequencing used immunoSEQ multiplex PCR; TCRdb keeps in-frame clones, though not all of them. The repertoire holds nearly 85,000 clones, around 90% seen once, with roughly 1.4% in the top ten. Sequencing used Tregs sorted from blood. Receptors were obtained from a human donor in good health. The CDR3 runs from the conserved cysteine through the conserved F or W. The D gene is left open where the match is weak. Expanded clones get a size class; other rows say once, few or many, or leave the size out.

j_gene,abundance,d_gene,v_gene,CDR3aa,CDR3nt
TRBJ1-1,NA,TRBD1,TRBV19,CASSPRTGRTEAFF,TGTGCCAGTAGTCCGCGGACAGGGCGAACTGAAGCTTTCTTT
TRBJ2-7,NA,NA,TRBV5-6,CASSSGRGLPYEQYF,TGTGCCAGCAGCTCAGGGCGGGGGCTCCCCTACGAGCAGTACTTC
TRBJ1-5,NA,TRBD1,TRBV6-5,CASSSRTGGGQPQHF,TGTGCCAGCAGTTCCCGGACAGGGGGAGGCCAGCCCCAGCATTTT
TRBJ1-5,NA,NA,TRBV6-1,CASSAGRLSNQPQHF,TGTGCCAGCAGTGCTGGACGTCTTAGCAATCAGCCCCAGCATTTT
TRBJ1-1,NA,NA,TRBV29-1,CSVTHTEAFF,TGCAGCGTCACACACACTGAAGCTTTCTTT
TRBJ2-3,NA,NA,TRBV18,CASSPPGRGRVADTQYF,TGTGCCAGCTCACCACCAGGGAGGGGGCGAGTTGCAGATACGCAGTATTTT
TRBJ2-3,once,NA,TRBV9,CASSALLAGRGGDTQYF,TGTGCCAGCAGCGCGCTCCTTGCGGGCCGGGGCGGGGATACGCAGTATTTT
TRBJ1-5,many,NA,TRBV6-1,CASSEWDSQHF,TGTGCCAGCAGTGAATGGGACTCCCAGCATTTT
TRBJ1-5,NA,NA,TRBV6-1,CASSEGYNQPQHF,TGTGCCAGCAGTGAGGGATACAATCAGCCCCAGCATTTT
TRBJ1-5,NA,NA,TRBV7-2,CASSPARLQPQHF,TGTGCCAGCAGCCCGGCAAGGTTGCAGCCCCAGCATTTT
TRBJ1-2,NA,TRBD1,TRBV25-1,CASSETGTGALYGYTF,TGTGCCAGCAGTGAAACCGGGACAGGAGCCCTCTATGGCTACACCTTC
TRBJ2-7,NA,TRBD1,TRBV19,CASSIPRQGSWVKQYF,TGTGCCAGTAGTATTCCACGACAGGGCTCGTGGGTTAAGCAGTACTTC
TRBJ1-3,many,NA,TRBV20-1,CSAPTRNTIYF,TGCAGTGCTCCCACCCGAAACACCATATATTTT
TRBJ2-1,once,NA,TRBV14,CASSQDGPSPIYNEQFF,TGTGCCAGCAGCCAAGATGGACCGTCCCCTATATACAATGAGCAGTTCTTC
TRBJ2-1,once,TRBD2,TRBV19,CASSKLAGGYNEQFF,TGTGCCAGTAGTAAGCTAGCGGGGGGTTACAATGAGCAGTTCTTC
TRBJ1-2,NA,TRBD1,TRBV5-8,CASSSPGGAYGYTF,TGTGCCAGCAGCTCTCCAGGGGGCGCATATGGCTACACCTTC
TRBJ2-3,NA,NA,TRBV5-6,CASSLLTAPTDTQYF,TGTGCCAGCAGCTTGTTGACAGCCCCCACAGATACGCAGTATTTT
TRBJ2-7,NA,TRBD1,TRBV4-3,CASSQGTGQGSGLRDEQYF,TGCGCCAGCAGCCAAGGAACGGGACAGGGGTCGGGACTCAGGGACGAGCAGTACTTC
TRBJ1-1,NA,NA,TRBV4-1,CASSQDRRTELNTEAFF,TGCGCCAGCAGCCAAGATAGGAGGACAGAACTCAACACTGAAGCTTTCTTT
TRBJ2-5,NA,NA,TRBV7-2,CASSLDEFVGAQYF,TGTGCCAGCAGCTTAGACGAGTTCGTTGGTGCCCAGTACTTC
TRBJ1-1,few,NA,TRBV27,CASSLTGQNTEAFF,TGTGCCAGCAGTTTAACGGGACAGAACACTGAAGCTTTCTTT
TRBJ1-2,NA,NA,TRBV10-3,CAITQRLTEDGYTF,TGTGCCATCACCCAACGACTGACAGAAGATGGCTACACCTTC
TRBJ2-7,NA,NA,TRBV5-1,CASSLNYEQYF,TGCGCCAGCAGCTTGAACTACGAGCAGTACTTC
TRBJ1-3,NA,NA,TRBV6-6,CASSYSTNSGNTIYF,TGTGCCAGCAGTTACTCTACCAACTCTGGAAACACCATATATTTT
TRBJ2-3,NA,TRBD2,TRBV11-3,CASSLVAGGSDTQYF,TGTGCCAGCAGCTTAGTGGCGGGGGGGTCCGATACGCAGTATTTT
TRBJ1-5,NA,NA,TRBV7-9,CASSSLTGDQPQHF,TGTGCCAGCAGCTCGCTAACAGGTGATCAGCCCCAGCATTTT
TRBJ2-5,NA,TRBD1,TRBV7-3,CASSLGRGETQYF,TGTGCCAGCAGCTTGGGCAGGGGGGAGACCCAGTACTTC
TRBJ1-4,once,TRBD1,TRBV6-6,CASSHYRGQGGKLFF,TGTGCCAGCAGTCACTACAGGGGGCAGGGGGGAAAACTGTTTTTT
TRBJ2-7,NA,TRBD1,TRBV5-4,CASSLQDRAYEQYF,TGTGCCAGCAGCTTGCAGGACAGGGCCTACGAGCAGTACTTC
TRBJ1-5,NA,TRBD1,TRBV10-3,CAISESGQGARNQPQHF,TGTGCCATCAGTGAGTCTGGACAGGGGGCAAGAAATCAGCCCCAGCATTTT
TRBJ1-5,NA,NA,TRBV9,CASSVGQGNQPQHF,TGTGCCAGCAGCGTAGGGCAGGGCAATCAGCCCCAGCATTTT
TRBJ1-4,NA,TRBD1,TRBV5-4,CASSPDGQDNEKLFF,TGTGCCAGCAGTCCTGATGGACAGGATAATGAAAAACTGTTTTTT
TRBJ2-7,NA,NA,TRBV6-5,CASTQGGLYEQYF,TGTGCCAGCACCCAAGGGGGTCTCTACGAGCAGTACTTC
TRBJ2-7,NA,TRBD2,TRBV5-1,CASSSSAGVGEQYF,TGCGCCAGCAGCTCGTCAGCGGGGGTCGGCGAGCAGTACTTC
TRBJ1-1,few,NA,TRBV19,CASSISRDTEAFF,TGTGCCAGTAGTATTTCTAGGGACACTGAAGCTTTCTTT
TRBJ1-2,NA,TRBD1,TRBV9,CASSVQGVSGYTF,TGTGCCAGCAGCGTGCAGGGGGTGTCTGGCTACACCTTC
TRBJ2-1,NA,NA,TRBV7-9,CASSLGWGRLEQFF,TGTGCCAGCAGTTTAGGATGGGGCCGACTTGAGCAGTTCTTC
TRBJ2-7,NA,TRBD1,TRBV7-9,CASSSGTGIPYEQYF,TGTGCCAGCAGCTCAGGGACAGGGATACCCTACGAGCAGTACTTC
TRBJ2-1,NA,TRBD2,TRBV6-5,CASSWAGGRYNEQFF,TGTGCCAGCAGTTGGGCGGGGGGGCGGTACAATGAGCAGTTCTTC
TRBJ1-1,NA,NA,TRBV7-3,CASSLTPGETEAFF,TGTGCCAGCAGCTTAACTCCGGGGGAAACTGAAGCTTTCTTT
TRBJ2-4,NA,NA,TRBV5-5,CASSLTVAKNIQYF,TGTGCCAGCAGCCTAACAGTAGCCAAAAACATTCAGTACTTC
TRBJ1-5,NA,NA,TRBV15,CATSTEGRSSNQPQHF,TGTGCCACCAGCACCGAGGGGCGGAGCAGCAATCAGCCCCAGCATTTT
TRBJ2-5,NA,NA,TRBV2,CASSEGGETQYF,TGTGCCAGCAGTGAAGGAGGAGAGACCCAGTACTTC
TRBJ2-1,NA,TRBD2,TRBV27,CASTFWGRGGYEQFF,TGTGCCAGCACCTTCTGGGGCCGGGGGGGCTATGAGCAGTTCTTC
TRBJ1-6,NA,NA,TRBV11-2,CASTPGDNSPLHF,TGTGCCAGCACCCCCGGAGATAATTCACCCCTCCACTTT
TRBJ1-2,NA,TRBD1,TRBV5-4,CATSTPTGGGYGYTF,TGTGCCACATCCACCCCCACAGGGGGTGGCTATGGCTACACCTTC
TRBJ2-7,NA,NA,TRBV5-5,CASSLGPRYNYEQYF,TGTGCCAGCAGCTTGGGGCCACGTTACAACTACGAGCAGTACTTC